This TCR beta chain was observed in a study of cytomegalovirus exposure and HLA in healthy donors. Comment on this clone: Its matching antigen is unknown.

PCR amplification relied on 60 Vbeta primers (plus 13 Jbeta primers). Clones were sequenced by immunoSEQ multiplex PCR, and TCRdb holds only the in-frame ones, with some missing. Here the sample spans about 200,000 clones, around 84% being singletons. Study results and caveats: Beyond CMV serostatus, there was no information to go on about immune exposure. A later analysis found TCR association rates differed by HLA locus, highest for DRB1 and lowest for HLA-C.

This CDR3 spans 13 amino acids. Germline-derived CDR1 and CDR2 are SGHRS and YFSETQ. The V gene lost 0 bases and the J gene lost 5 bases, with 8 bases spanning the gap. This clonotype was obtained from a woman aged 18-30 years in good health and CMV-seronegative. What was sequenced was PBMCs. The chain links TRBV5-1 to TRBJ1-2, with D unresolved. CDR3 sequence: CASSLDYLYGYTF. The CDR3, as DNA: TGCGCCAGCAGCTTGGACTATCTTTATGGCTACACCTTC.